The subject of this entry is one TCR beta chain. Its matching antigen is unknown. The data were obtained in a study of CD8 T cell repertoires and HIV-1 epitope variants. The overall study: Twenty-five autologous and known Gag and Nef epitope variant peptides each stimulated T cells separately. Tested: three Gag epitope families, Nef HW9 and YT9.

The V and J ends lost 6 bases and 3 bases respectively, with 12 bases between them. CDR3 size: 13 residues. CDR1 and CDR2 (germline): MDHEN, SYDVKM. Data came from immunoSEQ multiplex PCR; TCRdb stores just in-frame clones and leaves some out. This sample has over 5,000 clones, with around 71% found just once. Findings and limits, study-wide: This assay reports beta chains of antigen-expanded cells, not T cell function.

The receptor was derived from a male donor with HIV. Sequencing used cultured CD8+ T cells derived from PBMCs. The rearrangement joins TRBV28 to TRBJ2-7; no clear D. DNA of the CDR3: TGTGCCAGCAGCCTAGACTGGGACTACGAGCAGTACTTC. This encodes CASSLDWDYEQYF.